Listed below are T cell receptor beta chains from one sample, sequenced in a study of spatial heterogeneity in lung cancer. TCRdb reanalysed the 5' RACE reads using MiXCR and keeps one entry per CDR3 protein. The data contain 20,000 to 30,000 distinct CDR3 sequences, around 9.6% of them singletons. The sample here was PBMCs, taken at follow-up. The origin of the receptors is a male donor with early-stage non-small cell lung cancer. Each CDR3 is given with its conserved first and last residue. A D gene is named only where the DNA matches it firmly. Some rows mark clone size as missing; the rest say once, few, many or name a class of expanded clone.

-,many,TRBV5-1,TRBJ2-7,CASSLDSPLDEQYF,TGCGCCAGCAGCTTGGACAGCCCTTTAGACGAGCAGTACTTC
-,-,TRBV7-2,TRBJ1-1,CASSKRLGNTEAFF,TGTGCCAGCAGCAAACGTTTGGGAAACACTGAAGCTTTCTTT
-,medium-sized,TRBV27,TRBJ1-5,CASSPTGIRQPQHF,TGTGCCAGCAGCCCCACAGGGATTCGGCAGCCCCAGCATTTT
TRBD1,once,TRBV7-9,TRBJ2-5,CASSRDSNQETQYF,TGTGCCAGCAGCCGGGACAGCAACCAAGAGACCCAGTACTTC
-,-,TRBV4-3,TRBJ2-2,CASSQYSGGTKGFTGELFF,TGCGCCAGCAGCCAATATTCAGGGGGGACAAAGGGATTCACCGGGGAGCTGTTTTTT
-,many,TRBV29-1,TRBJ2-1,CSVETQGQFF,TGCAGCGTCGAGACCCAGGGGCAGTTCTTC
TRBD1,many,TRBV12-3/TRBV12-4,TRBJ1-1,CASRQDRAGDTEAFF,TGTGCCAGCAGGCAGGACAGGGCGGGCGACACTGAAGCTTTCTTT
-,-,TRBV29-1,TRBJ1-1,CSVGQGVMNTEAFF,TGCAGCGTTGGTCAGGGCGTTATGAACACTGAAGCTTTCTTT
-,once,TRBV7-2,TRBJ2-5,CASSVHSGASQETQYF,TGTGCCAGCAGCGTACATAGCGGTGCCTCCCAAGAGACCCAGTACTTC
TRBD1,-,TRBV11-2,TRBJ2-5,CASSQKILGTVQETQYF,TGTGCCAGCAGCCAAAAGATACTCGGGACAGTACAAGAGACCCAGTACTTC
TRBD1,once,TRBV28,TRBJ2-5,CASSSRQGGETQYF,TGTGCCAGCAGTTCGCGACAGGGGGGAGAGACCCAGTACTTC
TRBD1,many,TRBV6-5,TRBJ2-1,CASSPGQLYNEQFF,TGTGCCAGCAGTCCGGGACAGCTCTACAATGAGCAGTTCTTC
-,-,TRBV6-2/TRBV6-3,TRBJ1-4,CASSSAEKLFF,TGTGCCAGCAGTTCGGCTGAAAAACTGTTTTTT
-,few,TRBV6-1,TRBJ2-3,CASSDTPGDTQYF,TGTGCCAGCAGTGATACACCTGGAGATACGCAGTATTTT
TRBD1,many,TRBV7-9,TRBJ2-5,CASSLGQSETQYF,TGTGCCAGCAGCTTGGGACAGTCAGAGACCCAGTACTTC
-,medium-sized,TRBV29-1,TRBJ2-1,CSVGSGIEQFF,TGCAGCGTTGGGTCAGGCATTGAGCAGTTCTTC
-,few,TRBV4-2,TRBJ1-2,CASREGTAGYTF,TGTGCCAGCAGGGAGGGGACGGCTGGCTACACCTTC
TRBD1,few,TRBV5-1,TRBJ2-5,CASSPYRGLQRETQYF,TGCGCCAGCAGCCCCTACAGGGGGCTCCAAAGGGAGACCCAGTACTTC
-,few,TRBV20-1,TRBJ2-6,CSASRGASGANVLTF,TGCAGTGCTAGTAGGGGGGCGAGCGGGGCCAACGTCCTGACTTTC
-,-,TRBV11-3,TRBJ2-2,CASAAGSGELFF,TGTGCCAGCGCCGCGGGGAGCGGGGAGCTGTTTTTT
TRBD2,-,TRBV5-1,TRBJ2-1,CASSLYASGGAFYNEQFF,TGCGCCAGCAGCTTGTACGCTAGCGGGGGGGCCTTCTACAATGAGCAGTTCTTC
TRBD1,many,TRBV20-1,TRBJ2-4,CSASLTGWAKNIQYF,TGCAGTGCTAGTTTGACAGGGTGGGCCAAAAACATTCAGTACTTC
-,few,TRBV20-1,TRBJ1-5,CSVGGGREPQHF,TGCAGTGTCGGAGGGGGGAGGGAGCCCCAGCATTTT
TRBD1,many,TRBV29-1,TRBJ2-7,CSAAGQGADEQYF,TGCAGCGCTGCGGGACAGGGGGCCGACGAGCAGTACTTC
-,many,TRBV10-3,TRBJ2-1,CAISEQLYNEQFF,TGTGCCATCAGTGAGCAGTTATACAATGAGCAGTTCTTC
-,many,TRBV6-2/TRBV6-3,TRBJ2-5,CASSYSREAYREVRYQETQYF,TGTGCCAGCAGTTACTCGAGAGAGGCTTACAGGGAGGTGAGGTACCAAGAGACCCAGTACTTC
-,many,TRBV5-1,TRBJ2-5,CASSATVQETQYF,TGCGCCAGCAGCGCGACGGTCCAAGAGACCCAGTACTTC
TRBD1,-,TRBV28,TRBJ2-7,CASSGSGTGVYEQYF,TGTGCCAGCAGTGGTTCCGGGACAGGGGTCTACGAGCAGTACTTC
TRBD2,many,TRBV29-1,TRBJ2-1,CSVTTSVSYNEQFF,TGCAGCGTGACAACTAGCGTATCCTACAATGAGCAGTTCTTC
-,-,TRBV2,TRBJ1-2,CASSEWSDYDYTF,TGTGCCAGCAGTGAATGGTCAGACTATGACTACACCTTC
-,many,TRBV19,TRBJ1-6,CASSNSALNSPLHF,TGTGCCAGTAGTAACAGCGCTCTCAATTCACCCCTCCACTTT
TRBD1,-,TRBV4-3,TRBJ2-1,CASSQEGQSGNEQFF,TGCGCCAGCAGCCAAGAGGGACAGTCTGGCAATGAGCAGTTCTTC
TRBD1,many,TRBV28,TRBJ1-5,CASRESGTGVRQPQHF,TGTGCCAGCAGGGAGTCCGGGACAGGGGTTCGTCAGCCCCAGCATTTT
TRBD1,many,TRBV4-3,TRBJ2-7,CASSQVWGTGVYEQYF,TGCGCCAGCAGCCAAGTATGGGGGACAGGGGTCTACGAGCAGTACTTC
-,few,TRBV7-2,TRBJ1-5,CASSRYGAENQPQHF,TGTGCCAGCAGCCGATACGGGGCCGAAAATCAGCCCCAGCATTTT
-,few,TRBV6-5,TRBJ2-3,CASSRHPDTQYF,TGTGCCAGCAGTCGGCACCCAGATACGCAGTATTTT
TRBD1,few,TRBV6-5,TRBJ1-2,CASSPGQGKGYGYTF,TGTGCCAGCAGTCCCGGACAGGGGAAGGGCTATGGCTACACCTTC
-,many,TRBV3-1,TRBJ1-2,CASSPPGGTRNGYTF,TGTGCCAGCAGTCCCCCCGGAGGGACCCGAAATGGCTACACCTTC
-,many,TRBV3-1,TRBJ2-3,CASSQGTGDTQYF,TGTGCCAGCAGCCAAGGAACCGGAGATACGCAGTATTTT
TRBD1,-,TRBV18,TRBJ1-3,CASETGGSGNTIYF,TGTGCCAGCGAAACAGGGGGATCTGGAAACACCATATATTTT
-,many,TRBV7-8,TRBJ2-3,CASSLGLGADTQYF,TGTGCCAGCAGCTTAGGTCTGGGGGCAGATACGCAGTATTTT
TRBD2,-,TRBV5-5,TRBJ2-3,CASSLGPGLAADTQYF,TGTGCCAGCAGCTTAGGACCGGGACTAGCGGCAGATACGCAGTATTTT
TRBD1,few,TRBV27,TRBJ2-2,CASRQGRNTGELFF,TGTGCCAGCCGACAGGGTCGGAACACCGGGGAGCTGTTTTTT
-,-,TRBV6-2/TRBV6-3,TRBJ2-3,CASSLYILSSTDTQYF,TGTGCCAGCAGTTTGTACATCCTCTCTAGCACAGATACGCAGTATTTT
TRBD2,once,TRBV5-1,TRBJ2-7,CASSSGLAGSIYEQYF,TGCGCCAGCAGCTCGGGACTAGCGGGGTCCATCTACGAGCAGTACTTC
-,-,TRBV7-2,TRBJ1-1,CASSSRGMNTEAFF,TGTGCCAGCAGCTCCAGGGGAATGAACACTGAAGCTTTCTTT
-,many,TRBV12-3/TRBV12-4,TRBJ1-5,CASSGREPPQHF,TGTGCCAGCAGCGGCAGAGAACCGCCCCAGCATTTT
-,many,TRBV29-1,TRBJ2-5,CSVEDSGSQETQYF,TGCAGCGTTGAAGATTCGGGATCCCAAGAGACCCAGTACTTC
-,many,TRBV5-5,TRBJ2-5,CASSLGGPRTQYF,TGTGCCAGCAGCTTGGGGGGTCCCAGGACCCAGTACTTC
TRBD1,many,TRBV6-6,TRBJ1-4,CASTRQGNEKLFF,TGTGCCAGCACGAGACAGGGTAATGAAAAACTGTTTTTT